One T cell receptor beta chain is described in this entry. The data were obtained in a study of T cell changes during pregnancy in multiple sclerosis. Here immunoSEQ multiplex PCR was the method, and the copy in TCRdb shows in-frame clones only, minus some. The sample records fewer than 25,000 clones, about 90% being singletons. The CDR3 is made up of 18 amino acids. The germline V gene has CDR1 SEHNR and CDR2 FQNEAQ (reference sequence). Trimming took 6 bases from V and 4 from J; bases not matched to a gene: 11. The clonotype comes from a female donor in good health, enrolled as a control in a pregnancy study. This material consisted of CD4+ T cells from peripheral blood mononuclear cells, taken in the third trimester of pregnancy. The V and J genes are TRBV7-9 and TRBJ2-2; 13 nucleotides match TRBD2. For the CDR3, the DNA is TGTGCCAGCAGGCGTACGCCCGGGACTAGCGGGGCCACCGGGGAGCTGTTTTTT. As protein: CASRRTPGTSGATGELFF.